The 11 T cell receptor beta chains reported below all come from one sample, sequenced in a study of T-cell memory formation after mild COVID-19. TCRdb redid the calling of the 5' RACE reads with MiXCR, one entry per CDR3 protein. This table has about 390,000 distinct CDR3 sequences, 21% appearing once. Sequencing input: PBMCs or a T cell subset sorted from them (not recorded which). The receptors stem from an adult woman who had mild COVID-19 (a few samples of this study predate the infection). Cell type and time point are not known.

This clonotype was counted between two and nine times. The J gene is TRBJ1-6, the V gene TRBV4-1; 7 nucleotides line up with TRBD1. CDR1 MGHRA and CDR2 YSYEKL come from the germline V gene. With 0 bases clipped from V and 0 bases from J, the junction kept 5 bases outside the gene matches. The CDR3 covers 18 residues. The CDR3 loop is CASSQDNAGGSYNSPLHF. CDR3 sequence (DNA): TGCGCCAGCAGCCAAGATAACGCAGGGGGCTCCTATAATTCACCCCTCCACTTT.

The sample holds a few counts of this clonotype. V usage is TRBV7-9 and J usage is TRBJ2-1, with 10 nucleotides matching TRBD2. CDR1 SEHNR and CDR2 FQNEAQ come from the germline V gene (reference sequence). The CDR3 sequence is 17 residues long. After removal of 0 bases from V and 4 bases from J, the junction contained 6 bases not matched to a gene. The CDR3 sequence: CASSLADGLAVYNEQFF. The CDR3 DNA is TGTGCCAGCAGCTTAGCGGACGGACTAGCGGTGTACAATGAGCAGTTCTTC.

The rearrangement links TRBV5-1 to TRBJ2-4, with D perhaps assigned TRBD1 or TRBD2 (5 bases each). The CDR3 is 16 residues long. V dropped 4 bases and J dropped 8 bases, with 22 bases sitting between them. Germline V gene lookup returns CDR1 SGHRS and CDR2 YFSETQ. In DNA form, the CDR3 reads TGCGCCAGCAGCGCAACCTGGGACCCTCGCGTGGACATTCAGTACTTC. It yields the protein CASSATWDPRVDIQYF. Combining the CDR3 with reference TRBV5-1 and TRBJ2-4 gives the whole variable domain KAGVTQTPRYLIKTRGQQVTLSCSPISGHRSVSWYQQTPGQGLQFLFEYFSETQRNKGNFPGRFSGRQFSNSRSEMNVSTLELGDSALYLCASSATWDPRVDIQYFGAGTRLSVL.

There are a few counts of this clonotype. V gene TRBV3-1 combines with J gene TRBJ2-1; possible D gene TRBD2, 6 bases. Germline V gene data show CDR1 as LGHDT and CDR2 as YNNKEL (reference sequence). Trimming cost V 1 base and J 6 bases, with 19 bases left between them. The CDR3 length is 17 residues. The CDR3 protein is CASSQVPPGVGLNEQFF. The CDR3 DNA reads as TGTGCCAGCAGCCAAGTTCCCCCGGGGGTTGGCCTCAATGAGCAGTTCTTC.

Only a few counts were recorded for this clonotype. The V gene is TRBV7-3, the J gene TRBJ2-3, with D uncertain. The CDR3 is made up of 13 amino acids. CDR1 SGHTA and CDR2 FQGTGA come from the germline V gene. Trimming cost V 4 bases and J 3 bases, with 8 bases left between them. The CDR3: CASSSVRTDTQYF. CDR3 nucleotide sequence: TGTGCCAGCAGCTCCGTCCGGACAGATACGCAGTATTTT.

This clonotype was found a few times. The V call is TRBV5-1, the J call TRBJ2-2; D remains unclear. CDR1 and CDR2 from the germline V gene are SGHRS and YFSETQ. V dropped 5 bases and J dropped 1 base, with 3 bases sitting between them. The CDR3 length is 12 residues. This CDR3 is CASRQNTGELFF. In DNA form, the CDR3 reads TGCGCCAGCAGACAGAACACCGGGGAGCTGTTTTTT.

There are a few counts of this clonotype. The CDR3 bases are TGCGCCAGCAGCTCTGGGGGTGTTAATGAAAAACTGTTTTTT. Translation gives CASSSGGVNEKLFF. The chain joins TRBV5-1 to TRBJ1-4, with D perhaps matching TRBD1 (5 bases). Germline lookup yields CDR1 SGHRS and CDR2 YFSETQ. There are 14 residues in the CDR3. The V and J ends lost 3 bases and 4 bases respectively, with 10 bases between them.

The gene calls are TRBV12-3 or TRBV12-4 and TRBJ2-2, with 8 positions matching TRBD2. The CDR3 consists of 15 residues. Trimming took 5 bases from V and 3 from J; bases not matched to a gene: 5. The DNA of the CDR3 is TGTGCCAGCAGTCTTACTAGCGGATACACCGGGGAGCTGTTTTTT. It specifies CASSLTSGYTGELFF.

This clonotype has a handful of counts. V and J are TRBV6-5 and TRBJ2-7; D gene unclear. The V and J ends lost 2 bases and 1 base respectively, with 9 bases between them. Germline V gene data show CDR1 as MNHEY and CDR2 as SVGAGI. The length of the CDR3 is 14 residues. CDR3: CASSYRGVSYEQYF. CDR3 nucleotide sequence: TGTGCCAGCAGTTACAGAGGAGTGTCCTACGAGCAGTACTTC.

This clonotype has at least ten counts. The CDR3 DNA reads as TGTGCCAGCAGCTTAATGGTCCCCCCCCCCTTGTACTTC. Amino acid sequence: CASSLMVPPPLYF. The gene calls are TRBV7-3 and TRBJ2-5; no reliable D call. The V end was cut by 1 base, the J end by 13 bases, with 16 bases between. This CDR3 has 13 residues. Germline CDR1 and CDR2: SGHTA and FQGTGA.

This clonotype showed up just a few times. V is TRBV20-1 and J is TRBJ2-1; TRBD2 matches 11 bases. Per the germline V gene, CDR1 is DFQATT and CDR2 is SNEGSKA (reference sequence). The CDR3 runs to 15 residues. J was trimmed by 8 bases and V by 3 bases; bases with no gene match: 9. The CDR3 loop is CSASPLAGVLDEQFF. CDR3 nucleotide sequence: TGCAGTGCTAGCCCACTAGCGGGAGTATTAGATGAGCAGTTCTTC.